These T cell receptor beta chains were read from a single sample in a study of OX40 agonist ivuxolimab in advanced cancers. Sequencing was performed with immunoSEQ multiplex PCR; in TCRdb, only in-frame clones are kept and a portion is missing. The sample has around 110,000 clones, roughly 90% seen once. The specimen comprised CD4+ or CD8+ T cells sorted from blood, sampled in a trial of the OX40 agonist ivuxolimab. The origin of the receptors is an adult with an advanced solid tumor such as melanoma, head and neck, liver or kidney cancer. CDR3s leave out the opening cysteine and the closing phenylalanine or tryptophan. D genes are given only for firm matches.

TRBD1,TRBJ1-6,TRBV4-1,ASSQDARGLSSNSPLH
TRBD1,TRBJ2-7,TRBV7-6,ASSSQGQGAYEQY
.,TRBJ1-6,TRBV30,ACPATTGSYNSPLH
TRBD1,TRBJ1-1,TRBV6-6,ASSNNGQGGNTEAF
TRBD1,TRBJ1-2,TRBV20-1,SAGTATGYT
.,TRBJ2-2,TRBV11-3,ASSQQSSTGELF
.,TRBJ1-3,TRBV18,ASRGGISGNTIY
.,TRBJ2-2,TRBV2,ASNPSGTLTGELF
.,TRBJ2-7,TRBV7-9,ASSPSYEQY
.,TRBJ1-2,TRBV30,AWSPGPHGYT
.,TRBJ1-5,TRBV19,ASSGRGNQPQH
.,TRBJ2-6,TRBV11-3,ASSLVWEAGSGANVLT
.,TRBJ2-3,TRBV14,ASSQSRAPTDTQY
.,TRBJ2-1,TRBV9,ASSVGPGEQF
.,TRBJ2-6,TRBV15,ATSSFWLGSGANVLT
TRBD1,TRBJ2-1,TRBV23-1,ASSHWGGQGTDNEQF
TRBD1,TRBJ2-5,TRBV18,ASSPSTGGRETQY
TRBD1,TRBJ1-4,TRBV4-3,ASSQRLRTGALPDEKLF
.,TRBJ2-6,TRBV19,ASSDTASGANVLT
TRBD1,TRBJ2-7,TRBV19,ASSIANGQGAYEQY
.,TRBJ1-5,TRBV2,ASRRQVGNQPQH
TRBD2,TRBJ2-2,TRBV19,ASSIERASGRYTGELF
.,TRBJ1-1,TRBV7-2,ASSPRVVMNTEAF
TRBD1,TRBJ1-5,TRBV28,ASREQGAGNQPQH
.,TRBJ2-7,TRBV4-1,ASRATEGSGSSYEQY
TRBD1,TRBJ1-4,TRBV5-8,ASSIRTGSEKLF